These T cell receptor beta chains were read from a single sample in a study of cytomegalovirus exposure and HLA in healthy donors. Measured with immunoSEQ multiplex PCR; TCRdb has only the in-frame clones, and not every one. Of about 160,000 clones in the sample, around 77% were seen once. Specimen: PBMCs. These TCRs come from a man aged 35-49 years in good health and CMV-seronegative. CDR3s include the opening cysteine and the closing phenylalanine or tryptophan. A D gene is named only where the DNA matches it firmly. Clone size is not always given. Where it is, it says once, few, many or a class for expanded clones.

v_gene	d_gene	abundance	j_gene	CDR3nt	CDR3aa
TRBV5-1	TRBD1	once	TRBJ1-2	TGCGCCAGCAGCCCCCAGGGGGCGAGAGCTAACTATGGCTACACCTTC	CASSPQGARANYGYTF
TRBV21-1	NA	NA	TRBJ2-1	TGTGCCAGCAGCAATCTCGGGAGGTCGGACAATGAGCAGTTCTTC	CASSNLGRSDNEQFF
TRBV2	NA	NA	TRBJ2-5	TGTGCCAGCAGTGGGGACTCTTTGGAGACCCAGTACTTC	CASSGDSLETQYF
TRBV6-5	TRBD2	NA	TRBJ2-2	TGTGCCAGCAGTTACTGGGCGGGAGAGGGCGGGGAGCTGTTTTTT	CASSYWAGEGGELFF
TRBV14	NA	few	TRBJ2-1	TGTGCCAGCAGCCCAGATTATTTCTACAATGAGCAGTTCTTC	CASSPDYFYNEQFF
TRBV27	TRBD2	NA	TRBJ2-7	TGTGCCAGCAGTCCCCAGTCCCTACTAGCGCAAACCTACGAGCAGTACTTC	CASSPQSLLAQTYEQYF
TRBV4-2	NA	NA	TRBJ1-1	TGTGCCAGCAGCCAAGAGCCAGGGACTAACACTGAAGCTTTCTTT	CASSQEPGTNTEAFF
TRBV28	TRBD1	few	TRBJ1-1	TGTGCCAGCAAAGTGGGACAGGGGAGCACTGAAGCTTTCTTT	CASKVGQGSTEAFF
TRBV9	TRBD2	NA	TRBJ2-1	TGTGCCAGCAGCCCCTGGTGGACTAGCGGGAGAGAGGAGCAGTTCTTC	CASSPWWTSGREEQFF
TRBV7-9	NA	NA	TRBJ1-4	TGTGCCAGCAGTTCAACTCTGGGAGGGGATGAAAAACTGTTTTTT	CASSSTLGGDEKLFF
TRBV29-1	TRBD2	NA	TRBJ2-3	TGCAGCGTTGAGGGGCGGGAGGACACAGATACGCAGTATTTT	CSVEGREDTDTQYF
TRBV28	NA	NA	TRBJ1-2	TGTGCCAGCAGTTTATCAGGACCGGGGTTTGACTATGGCTACACCTTC	CASSLSGPGFDYGYTF
TRBV7-9	TRBD1	NA	TRBJ2-5	TGTGCCAGCAGCTTTGACACAGGGGGCTCGGAGACCCAGTACTTC	CASSFDTGGSETQYF
TRBV19	NA	few	TRBJ2-7	TGTGCCAGTAGTACCTCCGACAGCTACGAGCAGTACTTC	CASSTSDSYEQYF
TRBV21-1	NA	NA	TRBJ2-2	TGTGCCAGCAGCAAAGGGGCACAGGGGGCTAACGGGGAGCTGTTTTTT	CASSKGAQGANGELFF
TRBV30	NA	NA	TRBJ2-1	TGTGCCTTAGCGCAGGGGAGTTTTGGGAATGAGCAGTTCTTC	CALAQGSFGNEQFF
TRBV10-3	NA	NA	TRBJ1-4	TGTGCCATCAGTCCCGGGTGGTTTGCAACTAATGAAAAACTGTTTTTT	CAISPGWFATNEKLFF
TRBV5-4	NA	NA	TRBJ1-2	TGTGCCAGCAGCTTGGCGGTAGGGGCTCACTATGGCTACACCTTC	CASSLAVGAHYGYTF
TRBV5-1	NA	NA	TRBJ2-6	TGCGCCAGCAGCTTGGGGGGCAGGCAAGCCTCTGGGGCCAACGTCCTGACTTTC	CASSLGGRQASGANVLTF
TRBV6-5	NA	NA	TRBJ2-2	TGTGCCAGCAGTTACCAGCGGGTGAACACCGGGGAGCTGTTTTTT	CASSYQRVNTGELFF
TRBV27	TRBD1	NA	TRBJ1-2	TGTGCCAGCAGTCCGGGACAGTCGGGGAACTATGGCTACACCTTC	CASSPGQSGNYGYTF
TRBV6-5	NA	few	TRBJ1-1	TGTGCCAGCAGTTACGATAGCAGGGGGAACACTGAAGCTTTCTTT	CASSYDSRGNTEAFF
TRBV11-2	NA	once	TRBJ1-3	TGTGCCAGCAGCCAGGGCAGGGCCAGCTCTGGAAACACCATATATTTT	CASSQGRASSGNTIYF
TRBV7-6	TRBD2	NA	TRBJ2-1	TGTGCCAGCAGCTCCGGGACTAGCGTCTCGAGGAGCAATGAGCAGTTCTTC	CASSSGTSVSRSNEQFF
TRBV9	NA	NA	TRBJ2-2	TGTGCCAGCAGCGCGGAGCTCAGCTACGGGGAGCTGTTTTTT	CASSAELSYGELFF
TRBV9	NA	NA	TRBJ1-2	TGTGCCAGCAGCGCAAGGACAGACTATGGCTACACCTTC	CASSARTDYGYTF
TRBV10-3	TRBD1	NA	TRBJ1-5	TGTGCCATTTCAGACAGGGGAAATAATCAGCCCCAGCATTTT	CAISDRGNNQPQHF
TRBV28	TRBD2	NA	TRBJ2-3	TGTGCCAGCAGTTCGAGACTAGCGGGAGGTCCCACAGATACGCAGTATTTT	CASSSRLAGGPTDTQYF
TRBV5-4	TRBD2	NA	TRBJ2-7	TGTGCCAGCAGCTCCGGGACTAGCGGGAGCTACGAGCAGTACTTC	CASSSGTSGSYEQYF
TRBV5-1	TRBD2	NA	TRBJ2-7	TGCGCCAGCAGCTTGGGGACTAGCGGGAGAGGGTACGAGCAGTACTTC	CASSLGTSGRGYEQYF
TRBV7-9	TRBD2	NA	TRBJ2-7	TGTTCCAGCAGCGGGAGACTAGCGGTTGGGGAGCAGTACTTC	CSSSGRLAVGEQYF
TRBV28	NA	NA	TRBJ1-2	TGTGCCAGCACCCCCCGACGGGACTATGGCTACACCTTC	CASTPRRDYGYTF
TRBV14	NA	NA	TRBJ1-5	TGTGCCAGCAGCCAAGGATGGGGGGAGCCCCAGCATTTT	CASSQGWGEPQHF
TRBV19	TRBD2	NA	TRBJ2-7	TGTGCCAGTAGTCCTCAAAGAGGGAGCGGGAGCTACGAGCAGTACTTC	CASSPQRGSGSYEQYF
TRBV5-5	NA	NA	TRBJ1-1	TGTGCCAGCAGCTTTACTTGGGGGGGCGGTCTGAACACTGAAGCTTTCTTT	CASSFTWGGGLNTEAFF
TRBV5-1	TRBD2	NA	TRBJ2-5	TGCGCCAGCAGCTCTGGACTAGAGGGGACCCAGTACTTC	CASSSGLEGTQYF
TRBV11-2	NA	NA	TRBJ1-2	TGTGCCAGCAGCTCACTGCTGGGCTCTAACTATGGCTACACCTTC	CASSSLLGSNYGYTF
TRBV7-3	TRBD1	NA	TRBJ2-5	TGTGCCAGCAGCCCGGGACAGCTAGAGACCCAGTACTTC	CASSPGQLETQYF
TRBV5-1	TRBD2	NA	TRBJ2-5	TGCGCCAGCAGCTTTGGAGCGGGAGGCCCTCAAGAGACCCAGTACTTC	CASSFGAGGPQETQYF
TRBV19	TRBD2	NA	TRBJ2-1	TGTGCCAGTAGTGCGACTAGCGGGACGCTCAATGAGCAGTTCTTC	CASSATSGTLNEQFF
TRBV19	TRBD1	NA	TRBJ2-5	TGTGCCAGTAGTATGTTGGACAGGGGCGAAGGGACCCAGTACTTC	CASSMLDRGEGTQYF
TRBV28	NA	NA	TRBJ2-2	TGTGCCAGCAGGTCTCCGACAAACACCGGGGAGCTGTTTTTT	CASRSPTNTGELFF
TRBV28	NA	NA	TRBJ1-6	TGTGCCAGCAGAACCCAGACAGAATCACCCCTCCACTTT	CASRTQTESPLHF
TRBV19	TRBD2	few	TRBJ2-1	TGTGCCAGTAGGGCGGGGGACGTGGTTTTGAATGAGCAGTTCTTC	CASRAGDVVLNEQFF
TRBV27	NA	NA	TRBJ2-1	TGTGCCAGCAGTTTTAGCGGACCCTACAATGAGCAGTTCTTC	CASSFSGPYNEQFF
TRBV27	NA	NA	TRBJ1-2	TGTGCCAGCAGTACCGCTCCGGGTAGCTACACCTTC	CASSTAPGSYTF
TRBV10-1	TRBD1	NA	TRBJ1-2	TGCGCCAGCAGTCCGGGACAGGGTCCTTATGGCTACACCTTC	CASSPGQGPYGYTF
TRBV9	TRBD2	NA	TRBJ2-7	TGTGCCAGCAGCGTAAGTGGTGGCGGGAGGGCCTACGAGCAGTACTTC	CASSVSGGGRAYEQYF
TRBV11-2	TRBD2	NA	TRBJ2-7	TGTGCCAGCAGCTTTTTTTCTAGCGGAGGCTACGAGCAGTACTTC	CASSFFSSGGYEQYF
TRBV6-5	TRBD1	NA	TRBJ1-1	TGTGCCAGCAGCACCGGGACAGGGGGTGGGACTGAAGCTTTCTTT	CASSTGTGGGTEAFF
TRBV28	NA	NA	TRBJ1-4	TGTGCCAGCAGCCGACAGCCAGTAACGGAAAAACTGTTTTTT	CASSRQPVTEKLFF
TRBV16	NA	NA	TRBJ2-7	TGTGCCAGCAGCCCCGGCGAGGGTTCCTACGAGCAGTACTTC	CASSPGEGSYEQYF
TRBV5-4	NA	once	TRBJ1-1	TGTGCCAGCAGCTTTACAGTGAACACTGAAGCTTTCTTT	CASSFTVNTEAFF
TRBV7-9	TRBD2	NA	TRBJ2-5	TGTTCCAGCAGCTTAAGACTAGCGGGGATCCAAGAGACCCAGTACTTC	CSSSLRLAGIQETQYF
TRBV9	TRBD2	NA	TRBJ2-1	TGTGCCAGCAGCGAGGGGGTTAGCGGGAGCTCCTACAATGAGCAGTTCTTC	CASSEGVSGSSYNEQFF
TRBV25-1	TRBD1	NA	TRBJ1-1	TGTGCCAGCATAAGGACAGGGGGCGCCACTGAAGCTTTCTTT	CASIRTGGATEAFF
TRBV29-1	TRBD1	NA	TRBJ1-4	TGCAGCGTTTCGGACAGGTATAATGAAAAACTGTTTTTT	CSVSDRYNEKLFF
TRBV29-1	NA	NA	TRBJ1-2	TGCAGCGTTGACGAGGGCTTGGGTGGCTACACCTTC	CSVDEGLGGYTF
TRBV9	TRBD1	NA	TRBJ2-1	TGTGCCAGCAGCGCGACAGTTAGAGTGGGGACAGGGCTCAATGAGCAGTTCTTC	CASSATVRVGTGLNEQFF
TRBV28	TRBD2	NA	TRBJ2-7	TGTGCCAGCAGTAAAAGACTAGCGGGTTTCTACGAGCAGTACTTC	CASSKRLAGFYEQYF